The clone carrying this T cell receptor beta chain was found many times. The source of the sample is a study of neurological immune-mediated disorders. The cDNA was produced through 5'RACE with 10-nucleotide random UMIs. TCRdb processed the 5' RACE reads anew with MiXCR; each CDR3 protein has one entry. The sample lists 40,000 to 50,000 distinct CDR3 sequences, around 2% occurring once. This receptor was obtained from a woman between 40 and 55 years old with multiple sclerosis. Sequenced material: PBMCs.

The DNA of the CDR3 is TGTGCCAGCAGCCCCTTGGCGGGGGGGCCAAAGACCCAGTACTTC. Its protein product is CASSPLAGGPKTQYF. The rearrangement joins TRBV11-2 to TRBJ2-5, with TRBD2 matching 9 bases. Germline lookup yields CDR1 SGHAT and CDR2 FQNNGV. V gave up 5 bases and J gave up 6 bases; unmatched junction bases: 10. CDR3 size: 15 residues.